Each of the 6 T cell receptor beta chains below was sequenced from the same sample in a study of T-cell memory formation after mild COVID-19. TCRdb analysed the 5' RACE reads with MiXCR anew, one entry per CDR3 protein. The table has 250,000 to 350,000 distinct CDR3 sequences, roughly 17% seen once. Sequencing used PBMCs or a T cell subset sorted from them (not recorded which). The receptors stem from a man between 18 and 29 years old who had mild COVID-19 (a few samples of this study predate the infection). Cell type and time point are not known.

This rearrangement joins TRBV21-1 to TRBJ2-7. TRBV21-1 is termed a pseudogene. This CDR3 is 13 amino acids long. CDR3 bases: TGTGCCAGCAGCGGGGTGGATTACTACGAGCAGTACTTC. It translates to CASSGVDYYEQYF.

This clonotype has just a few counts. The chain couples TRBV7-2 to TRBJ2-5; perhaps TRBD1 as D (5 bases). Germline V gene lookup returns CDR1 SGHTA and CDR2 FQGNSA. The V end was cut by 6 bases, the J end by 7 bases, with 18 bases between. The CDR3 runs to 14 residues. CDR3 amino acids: CASRPQGGRWTQYF. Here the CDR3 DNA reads TGTGCCAGCAGACCTCAGGGTGGAAGATGGACCCAGTACTTC. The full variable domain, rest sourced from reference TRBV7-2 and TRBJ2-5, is GAGVSQSPSNKVTEKGKDVELRCDPISGHTALYWYRQSLGQGLEFLIYFQGNSAPDKSGLPSDRFSAERTGGSVSTLTIQRTQQEDSAVYLCASRPQGGRWTQYFGPGTRLLVL.

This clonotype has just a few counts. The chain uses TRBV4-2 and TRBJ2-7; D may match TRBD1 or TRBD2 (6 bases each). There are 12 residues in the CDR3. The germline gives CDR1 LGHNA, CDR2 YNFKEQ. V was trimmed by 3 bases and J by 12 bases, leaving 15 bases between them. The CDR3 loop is CASSQEGGPLYF. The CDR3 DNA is TGTGCCAGCAGCCAGGAGGGGGGACCGCTGTACTTC.

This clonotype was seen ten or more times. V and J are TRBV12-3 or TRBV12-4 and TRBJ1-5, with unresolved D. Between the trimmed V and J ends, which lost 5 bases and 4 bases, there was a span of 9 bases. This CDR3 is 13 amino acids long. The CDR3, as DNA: TGTGCCAGCAGTCTCAGAGAGAATCAGCCCCAGCATTTT. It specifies CASSLRENQPQHF.

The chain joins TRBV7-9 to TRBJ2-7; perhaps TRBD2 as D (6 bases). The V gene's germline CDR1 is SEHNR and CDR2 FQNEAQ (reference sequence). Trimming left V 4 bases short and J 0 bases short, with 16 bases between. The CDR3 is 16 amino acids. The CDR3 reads CASSWRDGKSSYEQYF. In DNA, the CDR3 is TGTGCCAGCAGCTGGAGGGACGGGAAGAGCTCCTACGAGCAGTACTTC.

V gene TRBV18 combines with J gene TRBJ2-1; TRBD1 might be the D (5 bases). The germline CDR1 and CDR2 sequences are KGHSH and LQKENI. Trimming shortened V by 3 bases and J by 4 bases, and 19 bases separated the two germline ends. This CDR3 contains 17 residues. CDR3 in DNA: TGTGCCAGCTCACCTCGACAGCCCACAGTTACGTACAATGAGCAGTTCTTC. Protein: CASSPRQPTVTYNEQFF.